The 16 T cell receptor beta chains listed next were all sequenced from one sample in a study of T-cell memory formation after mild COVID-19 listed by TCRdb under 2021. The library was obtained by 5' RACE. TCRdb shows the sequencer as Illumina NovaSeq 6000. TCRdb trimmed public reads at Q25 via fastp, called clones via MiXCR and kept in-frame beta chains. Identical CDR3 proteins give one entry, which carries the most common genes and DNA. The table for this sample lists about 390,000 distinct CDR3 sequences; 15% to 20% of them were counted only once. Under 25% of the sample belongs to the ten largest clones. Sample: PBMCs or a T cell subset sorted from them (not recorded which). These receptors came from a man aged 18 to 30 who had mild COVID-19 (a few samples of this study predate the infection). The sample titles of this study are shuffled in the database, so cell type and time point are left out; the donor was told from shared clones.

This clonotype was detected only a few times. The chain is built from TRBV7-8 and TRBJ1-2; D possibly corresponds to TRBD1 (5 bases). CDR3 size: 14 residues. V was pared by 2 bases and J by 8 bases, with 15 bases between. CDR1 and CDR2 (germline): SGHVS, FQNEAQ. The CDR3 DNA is TGTGCCAGCAGCTTACTTTCCAGACAGCGAGGCTACACCTTC. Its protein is CASSLLSRQRGYTF. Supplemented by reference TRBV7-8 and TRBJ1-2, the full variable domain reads GAGVSQSPRYKVAKRGQDVALRCDPISGHVSLFWYQQALGQGPEFLTYFQNEAQLDKSGLPSDRFFAERPEGSVSTLKIQRTQQEDSAVYLCASSLLSRQRGYTFGSGTRLTVV.

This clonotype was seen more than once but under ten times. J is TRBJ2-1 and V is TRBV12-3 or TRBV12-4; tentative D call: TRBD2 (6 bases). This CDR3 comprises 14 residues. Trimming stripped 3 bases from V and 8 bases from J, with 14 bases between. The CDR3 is CASSLGGIVDEQFF. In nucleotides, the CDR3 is TGTGCCAGCAGTTTGGGGGGAATCGTCGATGAGCAGTTCTTC.

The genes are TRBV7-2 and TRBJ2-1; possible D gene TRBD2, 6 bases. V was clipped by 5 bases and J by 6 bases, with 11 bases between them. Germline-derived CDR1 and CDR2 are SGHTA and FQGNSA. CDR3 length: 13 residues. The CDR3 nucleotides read TGTGCCAGCAGCGAACTAGCTCCCAATGAGCAGTTCTTC. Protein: CASSELAPNEQFF.

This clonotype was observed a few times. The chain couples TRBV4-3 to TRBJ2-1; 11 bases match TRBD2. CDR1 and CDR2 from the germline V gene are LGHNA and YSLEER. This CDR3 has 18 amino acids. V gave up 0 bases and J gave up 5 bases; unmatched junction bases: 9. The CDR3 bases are TGCGCCAGCAGCCAAGATCTCTCCGGGACTAGCGGTCACAATGAGCAGTTCTTC. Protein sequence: CASSQDLSGTSGHNEQFF.

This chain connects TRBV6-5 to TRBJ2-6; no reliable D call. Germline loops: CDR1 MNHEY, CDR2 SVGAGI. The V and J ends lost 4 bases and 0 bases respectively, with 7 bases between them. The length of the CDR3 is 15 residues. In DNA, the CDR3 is TGTGCCAGCAGTTTACTCCTCTCTGGGGCCAACGTCCTGACTTTC. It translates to CASSLLLSGANVLTF.

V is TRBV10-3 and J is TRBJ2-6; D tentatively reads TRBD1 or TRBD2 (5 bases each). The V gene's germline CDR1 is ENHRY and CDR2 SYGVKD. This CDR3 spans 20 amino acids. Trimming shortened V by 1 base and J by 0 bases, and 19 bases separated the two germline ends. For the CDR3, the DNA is TGTGCCATCAGTGAGTTCTCGGGGCAGGCCAAAATCTCTGGGGCCAACGTCCTGACTTTC. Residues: CAISEFSGQAKISGANVLTF.

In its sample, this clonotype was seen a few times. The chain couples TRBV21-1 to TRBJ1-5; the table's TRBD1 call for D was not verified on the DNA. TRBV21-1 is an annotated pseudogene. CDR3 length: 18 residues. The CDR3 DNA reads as TGTGCCAGCAGCAAATGCCGGCACAGTATGTATAGCAATCAGCCCCAGCATTTT. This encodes CASSKCRHSMYSNQPQHF.

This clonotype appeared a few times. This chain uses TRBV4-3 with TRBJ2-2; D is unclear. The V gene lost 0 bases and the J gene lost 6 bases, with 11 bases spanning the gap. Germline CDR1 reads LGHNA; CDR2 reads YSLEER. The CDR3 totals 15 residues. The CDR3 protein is CASSQDRIEAGELFF. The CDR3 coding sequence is TGCGCCAGCAGCCAAGATAGGATAGAAGCCGGGGAGCTGTTTTTT.

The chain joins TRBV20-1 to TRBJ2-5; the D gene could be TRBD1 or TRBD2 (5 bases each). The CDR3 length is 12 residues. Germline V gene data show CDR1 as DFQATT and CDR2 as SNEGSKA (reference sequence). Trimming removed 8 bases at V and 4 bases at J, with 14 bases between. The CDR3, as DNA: TGCAGTTCCCAGCCAGGGAGAGAGACCCAGTACTTC. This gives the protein CSSQPGRETQYF.

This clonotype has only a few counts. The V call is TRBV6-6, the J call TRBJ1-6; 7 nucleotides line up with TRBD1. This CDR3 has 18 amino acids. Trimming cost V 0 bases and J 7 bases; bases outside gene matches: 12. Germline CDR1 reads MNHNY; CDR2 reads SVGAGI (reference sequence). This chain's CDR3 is CASSYSFHGTEGNSPLHF. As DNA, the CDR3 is TGTGCCAGCAGTTACTCGTTTCATGGGACAGAAGGGAATTCACCCCTCCACTTT.

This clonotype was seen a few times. The CDR3 loop reads CASSTGADTQYF. The CDR3 DNA reads as TGTGCCAGCAGCACAGGGGCAGATACGCAGTATTTT. V and J are TRBV12-3 or TRBV12-4 and TRBJ2-3; 7 bases map to TRBD1. The CDR3 is made up of 12 amino acids. With 6 bases clipped from V and 4 bases from J, the junction kept 1 base outside the gene matches.

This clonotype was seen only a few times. The CDR3: CASSQGQTPREQYF. The CDR3 DNA is TGCGCCAGCAGCCAAGGACAGACCCCTCGGGAGCAGTACTTC. The chain carries TRBV4-3 and TRBJ2-7, with D possibly TRBD1 on 5 matching bases. Trimming left V 1 base short and J 7 bases short, with 14 bases between. The CDR3 length is 14 residues. The germline V gene has CDR1 LGHNA and CDR2 YSLEER.

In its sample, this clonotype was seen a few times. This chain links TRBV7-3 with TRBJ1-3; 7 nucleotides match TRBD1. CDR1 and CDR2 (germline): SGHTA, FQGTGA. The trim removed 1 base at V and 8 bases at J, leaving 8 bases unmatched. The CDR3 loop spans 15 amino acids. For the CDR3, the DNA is TGTGCCAGCAGCTTAAATCCAGGGGGAGGCCACACCATATATTTT. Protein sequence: CASSLNPGGGHTIYF.

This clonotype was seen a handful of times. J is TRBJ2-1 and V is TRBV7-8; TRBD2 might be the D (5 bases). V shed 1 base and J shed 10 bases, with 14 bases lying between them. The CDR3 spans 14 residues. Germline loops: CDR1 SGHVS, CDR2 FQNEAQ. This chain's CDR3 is CASSLELGVREQFF. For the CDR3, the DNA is TGTGCCAGCAGCTTAGAGTTGGGAGTGCGGGAGCAGTTCTTC.

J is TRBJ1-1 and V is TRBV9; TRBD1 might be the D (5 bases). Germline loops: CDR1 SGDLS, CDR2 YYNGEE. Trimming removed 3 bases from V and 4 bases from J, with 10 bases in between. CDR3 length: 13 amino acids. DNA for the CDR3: TGTGCCAGCAGCGATTCAGGGACCACTGAAGCTTTCTTT. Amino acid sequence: CASSDSGTTEAFF.

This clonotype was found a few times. The DNA for the CDR3 is TGTGCCAGGAGCGGGGGGGCCTACAATGAGCAGTTCTTC. As protein: CARSGGAYNEQFF. The J gene is TRBJ2-1, the V gene TRBV2, with 10 bases identical to TRBD2. The CDR3 spans 13 residues. Losses at the gene ends were 9 bases for V and 2 bases for J; bases not matched to a gene: 1. In germline, CDR1 is SNHLY, CDR2 FYNNEI.